This T cell receptor (beta chain) was found in a study of Graves' ophthalmopathy and Graves' hyperthyroidism. Overall study results and limits: Detection in blood was also observed for most expanded thyroid clonotypes above 0.001 frequency. The model predicted ophthalmopathy progression with around 69% sensitivity and around 72% specificity.

As regards this clonotype: What it recognizes is unknown.

All donors with ophthalmopathy were recorded as having moderate-to-severe activity, CAS ≥3, NOSPECS ≥4 and a duration under 3 months. Someone took the PBMCs out of approximately 9 ml of fresh peripheral blood. The CDR3 loop spans 13 amino acids. Between the trimmed V and J ends, which lost 3 bases and 7 bases, there was a span of 10 bases. Germline CDR1 is SGHAT and CDR2 is FQDESV (reference sequence). As the template, RNA transcripts were used to amplify TCR beta CDR3 regions. RT-PCR was first run with HTBI primers, then multiplex PCR in a second round. TCRdb used MiXCR to reprocess the multiplex PCR reads, holding one entry per CDR3 protein. This table has hundreds of thousands of distinct CDR3 sequences, 35% to 45% appearing once.

What was sequenced was peripheral blood. The chain uses TRBV11-1 and TRBJ1-5, with D possibly TRBD1 on 5 matching bases. The sequence derives from an adult man with Graves' ophthalmopathy. In DNA form, the CDR3 reads TGTGCCAGCAGCTTGGGGCAAAGCCAGCCCCAGCATTTT. Translation: CASSLGQSQPQHF.